Below, 14 T cell receptor beta chains from the same sample are listed, as sequenced in a study of cytomegalovirus exposure and HLA in healthy donors. Use of 60 Vbeta and 13 Jbeta primers characterized the PCR. Method: immunoSEQ multiplex PCR; TCRdb's copy keeps in-frame clones and lacks some. The sample contains about 100,000 clones, 82% of which appear only once. Sequencing input: PBMCs. The receptor source for this set is a man aged 30 to 45 in good health and CMV-seropositive.

This clone was counted once. CDR3 residues: CASSLGGGSGAFF. The CDR3 DNA reads TGTGCCAGCAGCTTAGGCGGAGGGTCAGGAGCTTTCTTT. V usage is TRBV7-9 and J usage is TRBJ1-1; D is undetermined. The V end lost 1 base, the J end lost 10 bases, and 13 bases lay between the germline ends. The germline CDR1 and CDR2 sequences are SEHNR and FQNEAQ (reference sequence). This CDR3 region has 13 residues.

The chain has TRBV5-6 and TRBJ2-2, with D perhaps matching TRBD1 (5 bases). The CDR3 contains 16 residues. The ends were cut back, 0 bases at V and 5 bases at J, with 14 bases in the middle. CDR1 is SGHDT, CDR2 YYEEEE, per germline. The CDR3 coding sequence is TGTGCCAGCAGCTTGGGGGCCAGGGTAGGGACCGGGGAGCTGTTTTTT. Residues: CASSLGARVGTGELFF. The variable domain in full, with the rest retrieved from reference TRBV5-6 and TRBJ2-2, is DAGVTQSPTHLIKTRGQQVTLRCSPKSGHDTVSWYQQALGQGPQFIFQYYEEEERQRGNFPDRFSGHQFPNYSSELNVNALLLGDSALYLCASSLGARVGTGELFFGEGSRLTVL.

The J gene is TRBJ2-2, the V gene TRBV5-4, with a weak D call TRBD1 (5 bases). Trimming shortened V by 4 bases and J by 3 bases, and 10 bases separated the two germline ends. The CDR3 is made up of 14 amino acids. Germline values: CDR1 SGHNT, CDR2 YYREEE (reference sequence). The CDR3 DNA reads as TGTGCCAGCAGCACGACAGAAGACACCGGGGAGCTGTTTTTT. As protein: CASSTTEDTGELFF.

The chain uses TRBV11-2 and TRBJ2-5, with D unclear. CDR1 is SGHAT, CDR2 FQNNGV, per germline. The germline V and J ends were trimmed by 0 bases and 5 bases, with 16 bases remaining between them. CDR3 length equals 16 residues. CDR3 nucleotides: TGTGCCAGCAGCTTAGACGTTTCTGCCAACGAGGAGACCCAGTACTTC. Translating gives CASSLDVSANEETQYF.

This clone was observed a single time. The chain recombines TRBV2 with TRBJ2-7, with 8 bases fitting TRBD2. Looked up from germline, CDR1 is SNHLY and CDR2 is FYNNEI. V trimming: 2 bases; J trimming: 3 bases; junction bases outside the gene matches: 6. The CDR3 is 15 residues long. The CDR3 reads CASSELGGGSYEQYF. Here the CDR3 DNA reads TGTGCCAGCAGTGAACTTGGCGGGGGGAGCTACGAGCAGTACTTC.

V gene TRBV27 combines with J gene TRBJ1-1; 7 nucleotides agree with TRBD1. Germline CDR1 MNHEY, CDR2 SMNVEV (reference sequence). V lost 7 bases, J lost 5 bases, and 22 bases stayed unmatched. This CDR3 is built from 18 residues. The CDR3 sequence: CASTTRNLQRTGGTEAFF. The CDR3 DNA is TGTGCCAGCACGACCCGGAACCTGCAGAGGACAGGAGGAACTGAAGCTTTCTTT.

The chain recombines TRBV18 with TRBJ1-3, with D perhaps matching TRBD1 (5 bases). V lost 6 bases and J lost 4, with 13 bases in between. Germline loops: CDR1 KGHSH, CDR2 LQKENI. There are 14 residues in the CDR3. CDR3 DNA: TGTGCCAGCTCGCCAAACGGGGGAGGAAACACCATATATTTT. Protein product: CASSPNGGGNTIYF.

V usage is TRBV18 and J usage is TRBJ2-1, with a tentative D call TRBD2 (5 bases). This CDR3 comprises 16 residues. V lost 1 base and J lost 4, with 14 bases in between. Germline V gene lookup returns CDR1 KGHSH and CDR2 LQKENI. The CDR3 coding sequence is TGTGCCAGCTCACCACTCGTGGGAGACACATACAATGAGCAGTTCTTC. Protein: CASSPLVGDTYNEQFF.

This chain connects TRBV11-2 to TRBJ1-6; D gene unclear. Germline V lookup: CDR1 SGHAT, CDR2 FQNNGV. Trimming removed 2 bases from V and 14 bases from J, with 16 bases in between. The CDR3 loop spans 14 amino acids. The CDR3 sequence is CASSLNSLRLALHF. DNA for the CDR3: TGTGCCAGCAGCTTAAACTCACTCCGTCTAGCCCTCCACTTT.

The chain has TRBV11-3 and TRBJ2-1, with 8 positions matching TRBD2. Per germline, CDR1 SGHNT and CDR2 YENEEA. This CDR3 is built from 17 residues. The ends lost 5 bases at V and 1 base at J; junction bases unmatched: 10. The DNA of the CDR3 is TGTGCCAGCAGCCCCGCCGGGGGGGGCCTTTCCTACAATGAGCAGTTCTTC. This sequence encodes CASSPAGGGLSYNEQFF.

V gene TRBV10-1 combines with J gene TRBJ2-7; tentative D call: TRBD2 (6 bases). V lost 7 bases to trimming and J lost 5 bases, with 15 bases between them. This CDR3 region has 13 residues. CDR1 is WNHNN, CDR2 SYGVQD, per germline (reference sequence). CDR3 loop: CASKGPGLNEQYF. The DNA for the CDR3 is TGCGCCAGCAAGGGGCCAGGACTAAACGAGCAGTACTTC.

The chain is built from TRBV6-1 and TRBJ2-7; possibly TRBD1 for D (6 bases). Germline V CDR1 and CDR2: MNHNS, SASEGT. Trimming shortened V by 6 bases and J by 4 bases, and 16 bases separated the two germline ends. This CDR3 contains 14 residues. The CDR3 nucleotides read TGTGCCAGCAGAGCTGGGGGCCCCGGGTACGAGCAGTACTTC. It codes for CASRAGGPGYEQYF.

The V and J genes are TRBV5-4 and TRBJ1-2; D uncertain. Germline V CDR1 and CDR2: SGHNT, YYREEE (reference sequence). The CDR3 consists of 13 residues. V was pared by 4 bases and J by 3 bases, with 10 bases between. CDR3 region: CASSPQEYYGYTF. CDR3 bases: TGTGCCAGCAGCCCACAAGAATACTATGGCTACACCTTC.

V usage is TRBV6-5 and J usage is TRBJ2-1, with 10 bases aligning to TRBD1. Trimming cost V 0 bases and J 8 bases; bases outside gene matches: 1. This CDR3 region has 14 residues. The germline V gene encodes CDR1 MNHEY and CDR2 SVGAGI. CDR3 loop: CASSYSGQGYEQFF. In DNA, the CDR3 is TGTGCCAGCAGTTACTCGGGACAGGGGTATGAGCAGTTCTTC.